The clone carrying this T cell receptor beta chain was seen a handful of times. Its specificity is not known. Extracted RNA was reverse transcribed, and the resulting cDNA served as sequencing template. TCRdb keeps only in-frame clones here, not all; method: immunoSEQ multiplex PCR. The sample contains around 100,000 clones, around 60% of which appear only once. This record belongs to a study of CD8+ T cells in alopecia areata. The overall study: In an open-label trial, patients got 5 to 10 mg tofacitinib twice daily. The share of scalp area affected provided the severity score for treated patients. Study outcomes and limitations: Sequences from scalp samples also cover resident alphabeta T cells of normal skin. Among the top 100, expanded CD8+ clones were significantly decreased by tofacitinib, as was scalp clonality.

The treatment: oral pan-JAK inhibitor, 5-10 mg twice daily. J was trimmed by 5 bases and V by 4 bases; bases with no gene match: 6. The CDR3 has 14 amino acids. CDR1 is SGHRS, CDR2 YFSETQ, per germline. The chain recombines TRBV5-1 with TRBJ2-3; 8 bases match TRBD2. The material sequenced was CD8+ T cells sorted from blood, taken around week 55, from a patient treated with tofacitinib. This sequence originates from a human donor with alopecia areata. CDR3 region: CASSDGLALDTQYF. In nucleotides, the CDR3 is TGCGCCAGCAGCGACGGACTAGCATTAGATACGCAGTATTTT.